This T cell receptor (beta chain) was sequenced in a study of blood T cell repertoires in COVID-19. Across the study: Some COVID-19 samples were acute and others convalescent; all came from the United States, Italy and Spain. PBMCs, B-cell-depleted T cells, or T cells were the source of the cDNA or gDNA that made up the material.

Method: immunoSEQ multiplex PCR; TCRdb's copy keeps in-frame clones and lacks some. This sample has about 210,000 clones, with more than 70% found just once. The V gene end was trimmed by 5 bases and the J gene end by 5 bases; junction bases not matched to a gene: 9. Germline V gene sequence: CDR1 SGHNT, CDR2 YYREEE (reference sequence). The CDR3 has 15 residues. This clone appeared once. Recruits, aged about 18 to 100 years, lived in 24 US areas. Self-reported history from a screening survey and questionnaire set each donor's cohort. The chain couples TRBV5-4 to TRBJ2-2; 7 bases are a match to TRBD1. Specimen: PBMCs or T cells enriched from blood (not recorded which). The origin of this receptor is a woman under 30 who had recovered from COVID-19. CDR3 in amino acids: CASRPGQQKTGELFF. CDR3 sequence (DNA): TGTGCCAGCAGACCGGGACAGCAGAAAACCGGGGAGCTGTTTTTT.